Sequencing of this T cell receptor (beta chain) was carried out in a study of human T cells and chemical hapten exposure. About the study: Once 0.01% DPC had been applied to the upper back by patch test, readings were taken at 6 days.

This clonotype was found many times. Specified time point: patch test 1, 2 weeks after DPC sensitization. Sample treatment: therapeutic diphenylcyclopropenone sensitization with weekly scalp DPC. Blood collection took place prior to placing each patch test. TCRdb re-called the RACE reads with MiXCR, one entry per CDR3 protein. The sample contains some 350,000 distinct CDR3 sequences, 6% to 8.5% of which appear only once. This CDR3 has 15 residues. Trimming took off 5 bases at V and 7 bases at J, with 20 bases between the two ends. Germline CDR1 reads LGHNA; CDR2 reads YSLEER. The clonotype comes from a woman between 18 and 29 years old with alopecia areata. Some clones in this sample may be carry-over from other donors' samples. V is TRBV4-3 and J is TRBJ1-1; D is ambiguous. Sequences were derived from whole blood, sampled in connection with sensitization to the hapten diphenylcyclopropenone (DPC). The CDR3, as DNA: TGCGCCAGCAGCTTCGCGCTGGGGAGAGAGGGTGAAGCTTTCTTT. Amino acid sequence: CASSFALGREGEAFF.